This T cell receptor beta chain was documented in a study of blood T cell repertoires in COVID-19. Across the whole study: Sites across the United States, Italy and Spain contributed samples from acute and convalescent COVID-19. PBMCs, B-cell-depleted T cells, or T cells provided the cDNA or gDNA that made up the material.

Some clones are missing from TCRdb's copy, which holds only in-frame ones; the method was immunoSEQ multiplex PCR. The sample consists of 40,000 to 45,000 clones, around 90% of them appearing once. V trimming: 4 bases; J trimming: 8 bases; junction bases outside the gene matches: 4. The CDR3 extends over 13 amino acids. CDR1 is SGHDT and CDR2 is YYEEEE in the germline V gene. The sample taken for sequencing was peripheral blood. This sequence was found in a man in his forties or fifties with active COVID-19. This sequence joins TRBV5-6 and TRBJ1-4; 8 positions agree with TRBD1. As DNA, the CDR3 is TGTGCCAGCAGCGAGACAGGGGACGAAAAACTGTTTTTT. Translating gives CASSETGDEKLFF.